These T cell receptor beta chains were read from a single sample in a study of shared clonotypes between healthy human individuals. Sequenced by immunoSEQ multiplex PCR; TCRdb stores in-frame clones only, minus some. Of about 2,200,000 clones in the sample, about 93% were seen once. Specimen: naive CD8+ T cells from PBMCs. These receptors all come from a man younger than 30 in good health. Some clones in this sample may be carry-over from other donors' samples. CDR3s include the opening cysteine and the closing phenylalanine or tryptophan. Each record gives: clone size, J gene, D gene, V gene, CDR3 DNA, CDR3 protein. A D gene is named only where the DNA matches it firmly. Not all rows give a size; the values are once, few, many and, for expanded clones, a class.

once,TRBJ1-2,TRBD1,TRBV30,TGTGCCTGGAGTGTTACAGGGGGCTGGTATGGCTACACCTTC,CAWSVTGGWYGYTF
-,TRBJ2-2,TRBD1,TRBV7-9,TGTGCCAGCAGCCTCAGGGACAGTCCAGAGCTGTTTTTT,CASSLRDSPELFF
-,TRBJ2-7,-,TRBV30,TGTGCCTGGAGGGGTAGCGGCGACTACGAGCAGTACTTC,CAWRGSGDYEQYF
once,TRBJ1-1,-,TRBV28,TGTGCCAGCGTAGACCTCGATTCCTTTGAAGCTTTCTTT,CASVDLDSFEAFF
-,TRBJ2-7,-,TRBV5-4,TGTGCCAGCAGCCAACAAAACAAGTTGGACTATACCTACGAGCAGTACTTC,CASSQQNKLDYTYEQYF
-,TRBJ2-3,TRBD2,TRBV5-1,TGCGCCAGTACTAGCGGGAGCACAGATACGCAGTATTTT,CASTSGSTDTQYF
-,TRBJ1-3,-,TRBV4-1,TGCGCCAGCAGCCCCGCGCGAGGGGGCTCTGGAAACACCATATATTTT,CASSPARGGSGNTIYF
-,TRBJ2-1,-,TRBV28,TGTGCCAGCAGTGTGGGTCTTTTGGAGGAGCAGTTCTTC,CASSVGLLEEQFF
-,TRBJ1-1,-,TRBV27,TGTGCCACCAAACGATCCGGGGATGACACTGAAGCTTTCTTT,CATKRSGDDTEAFF
-,TRBJ2-1,-,TRBV5-6,TGTGCCAGCAGCTTGTTTTTGACAGGTGCGAATGAGCAGTTCTTC,CASSLFLTGANEQFF
-,TRBJ1-1,-,TRBV6-5,TGTGCCAGCAGTTTGGGTGAGTACACTGAAGCTTTCTTT,CASSLGEYTEAFF
-,TRBJ1-2,-,TRBV29-1,TGCAGCGTTGATTTCCCAGACCCCCTAGGATATGGCTACACCTTC,CSVDFPDPLGYGYTF
once,TRBJ2-7,TRBD1,TRBV7-2,TGTGCCAGCAGCTTGCCGAGGGACAGGGGGGGCTACGAGCAGTACTTC,CASSLPRDRGGYEQYF
-,TRBJ1-5,-,TRBV7-8,TGTGCCAGCAGCCATCGTGGCGGGGACCGCAATCAGCCCCAGCATTTT,CASSHRGGDRNQPQHF
-,TRBJ2-2,-,TRBV7-8,TGTGCCAGCAGCTTAGAGGGAGAACCCTTGAGGGGGGAGCTGTTTTTT,CASSLEGEPLRGELFF
-,TRBJ2-7,TRBD2,TRBV29-1,TGCAGCGTTGAACTAGCGGGAGAGCAGTACTTC,CSVELAGEQYF
-,TRBJ2-7,TRBD1,TRBV7-8,TGTGCCAGCAGTCAACTTGGACAGGGAACCTCCTACGAGCAGTACTTC,CASSQLGQGTSYEQYF
once,TRBJ2-7,-,TRBV25-1,TGTGCCAGCAGGCCCGTGGGTCAACGCGAGCAGTACTTC,CASRPVGQREQYF
once,TRBJ2-7,-,TRBV5-5,TGTGCCAGCAGCCTAAGCGGAAAAAGCCCGTACGAGCAGTACTTC,CASSLSGKSPYEQYF
-,TRBJ2-3,TRBD1,TRBV11-2,TGTGCCACCAGCGATCTGACAGGGGGGACAGATACGCAGTATTTT,CATSDLTGGTDTQYF
-,TRBJ2-1,TRBD1,TRBV4-1,TGCGCCAGCAGCTACGTGACCGGGACAGGTGTGGGGGAGCAGTTCTTC,CASSYVTGTGVGEQFF
-,TRBJ2-5,-,TRBV15,TGTGCCGCTGGGACGGAGACCCAGTACTTC,CAAGTETQYF
once,TRBJ1-1,-,TRBV4-1,TGCGCCAGCAGCCAAGTCGCGAACACTGAAGCTTTCTTT,CASSQVANTEAFF
-,TRBJ2-7,-,TRBV7-9,TGTGCCAGCAGCTCCCTCGCCACAGGGTTGTACGAGCAGTACTTC,CASSSLATGLYEQYF
once,TRBJ2-1,TRBD1,TRBV4-1,TGCGCCAGCAGCCACCCTCCGGGACAGGGCTACAATGAGCAGTTCTTC,CASSHPPGQGYNEQFF
-,TRBJ2-7,TRBD1,TRBV19,TGTGCCAGTAGCGGGACAGGGGGCTCCTACGAGCAGTACTTC,CASSGTGGSYEQYF
-,TRBJ2-2,TRBD2,TRBV19,TGTGCCAGTAGTACCCCCACGGGACTAAACACCGGGGAGCTGTTTTTT,CASSTPTGLNTGELFF
-,TRBJ2-7,-,TRBV7-6,TGTGCCAGCAGCTTAGACCAATACGAGCAGTACTTC,CASSLDQYEQYF
-,TRBJ2-5,-,TRBV4-1,TGCGCCAGCAGCCGAAAGGAGGAGGTAGCGGAGACCCAGTACTTC,CASSRKEEVAETQYF
-,TRBJ2-3,TRBD1,TRBV27,TGTGCCAGCAGTTTATCGGCCGGGACAGGGGTTAGAGATACGCAGTATTTT,CASSLSAGTGVRDTQYF
-,TRBJ2-2,-,TRBV7-9,TGTGCCAGCAGCTTAGAGGTCGGGGAGCTGTTTTTT,CASSLEVGELFF
-,TRBJ2-7,-,TRBV4-1,TGCGCCAGCAGCCAAGTCAAAAAGGGATCCTACGAGCAGTACTTC,CASSQVKKGSYEQYF
-,TRBJ2-3,-,TRBV11-1,TGTGCCAGCAGTTTCGGGCTAGGGGAGGATACGCAGTATTTT,CASSFGLGEDTQYF
-,TRBJ2-1,-,TRBV6-5,TGTGCCAGCAGCACCCTTTATGAGCAGTTCTTC,CASSTLYEQFF
-,TRBJ2-2,TRBD2,TRBV10-3,TGTGCCACCGGGCAAGGACTAGCGGGGGCAGCGGGCACCGGGGAGCTGTTTTTT,CATGQGLAGAAGTGELFF
-,TRBJ2-4,TRBD1,TRBV7-9,TGTGCCAGCAGTCCGGACAGGGGCGGAAACATTCAGTACTTC,CASSPDRGGNIQYF
-,TRBJ1-2,-,TRBV14,TGTGCCAGCAGCACGTCGACAGAATACTATGGCTACACCTTC,CASSTSTEYYGYTF
-,TRBJ2-1,TRBD2,TRBV11-3,TGTGCCAGCAGCTTAGGGCGGGAGGGCCCTTACAATGAGCAGTTCTTC,CASSLGREGPYNEQFF
-,TRBJ2-5,-,TRBV9,TGTGCCAGCAGCGCAGGACATAAAGAGACCCAGTACTTC,CASSAGHKETQYF
-,TRBJ1-4,-,TRBV5-1,TGCGCCAGCAGCTTGGCCGGCGGGCTCGGCGAAAAACTGTTTTTT,CASSLAGGLGEKLFF
few,TRBJ2-7,-,TRBV11-2,TGTGCCAGCAGCTTAGGTACCTACGAGCAGTACTTC,CASSLGTYEQYF
-,TRBJ2-2,-,TRBV7-2,TGTGCCAGCAGCTTATATATCCGGGGTTCCACCGGGGAGCTGTTTTTT,CASSLYIRGSTGELFF